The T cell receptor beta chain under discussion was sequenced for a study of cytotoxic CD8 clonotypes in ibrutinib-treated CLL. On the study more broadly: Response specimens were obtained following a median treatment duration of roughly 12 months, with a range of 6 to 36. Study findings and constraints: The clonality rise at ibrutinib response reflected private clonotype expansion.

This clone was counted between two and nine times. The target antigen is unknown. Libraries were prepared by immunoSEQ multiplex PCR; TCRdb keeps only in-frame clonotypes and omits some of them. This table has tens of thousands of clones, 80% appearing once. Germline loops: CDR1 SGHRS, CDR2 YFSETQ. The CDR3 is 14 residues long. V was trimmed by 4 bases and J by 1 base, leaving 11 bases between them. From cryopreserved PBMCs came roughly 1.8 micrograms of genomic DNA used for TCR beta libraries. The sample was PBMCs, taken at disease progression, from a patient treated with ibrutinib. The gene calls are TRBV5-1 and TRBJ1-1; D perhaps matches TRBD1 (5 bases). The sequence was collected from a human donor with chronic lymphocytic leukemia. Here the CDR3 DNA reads TGCGCCAGCAGCACGGGGCCGGGGAACACTGAAGCTTTCTTT. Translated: CASSTGPGNTEAFF.